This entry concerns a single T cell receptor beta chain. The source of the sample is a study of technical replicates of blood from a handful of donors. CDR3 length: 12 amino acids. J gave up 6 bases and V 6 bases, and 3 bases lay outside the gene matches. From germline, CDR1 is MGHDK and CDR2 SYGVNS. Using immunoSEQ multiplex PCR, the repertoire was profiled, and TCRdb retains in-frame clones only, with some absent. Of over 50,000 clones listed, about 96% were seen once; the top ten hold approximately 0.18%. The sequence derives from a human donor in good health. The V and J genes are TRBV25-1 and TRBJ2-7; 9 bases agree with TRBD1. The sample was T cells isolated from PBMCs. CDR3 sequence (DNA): TGTGCCAGCAGAATGGACAGGGGCGAGCAGTACTTC. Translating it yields CASRMDRGEQYF.